Listed here is a single TCR beta chain. Into CD45RA+ naive and CD45RA-negative memory subsets, the CD4+ cells were split. This specimen comes from a study of shared clonotypes between healthy human individuals. Across the whole study: Each donor's CD4 naive and CD4 memory cells filled three plates apiece, CD8 naive two, and CD8 memory one.

TCRdb keeps only in-frame clones here, not all; method: immunoSEQ multiplex PCR. Among about 330,000 clones listed, less than 85% were seen once. The sample consisted of memory CD4+ T cells sorted from blood. Specified subset: CD45RA-negative fraction. This TCR was recovered from a man aged 30-40 years in good health.

In DNA, the CDR3 is TGTGCCAGCAGTCGAGGAGGGGACAGGTGGGCCTCAGATACGCAGTATTTT. This translates into CASSRGGDRWASDTQYF. The J gene is TRBJ2-3, the V gene TRBV2; TRBD1 agrees at 8 bases. CDR1 and CDR2 (germline): SNHLY, FYNNEI. The CDR3 spans 17 residues. J gave up 4 bases and V 5 bases, and 14 bases lay outside the gene matches.